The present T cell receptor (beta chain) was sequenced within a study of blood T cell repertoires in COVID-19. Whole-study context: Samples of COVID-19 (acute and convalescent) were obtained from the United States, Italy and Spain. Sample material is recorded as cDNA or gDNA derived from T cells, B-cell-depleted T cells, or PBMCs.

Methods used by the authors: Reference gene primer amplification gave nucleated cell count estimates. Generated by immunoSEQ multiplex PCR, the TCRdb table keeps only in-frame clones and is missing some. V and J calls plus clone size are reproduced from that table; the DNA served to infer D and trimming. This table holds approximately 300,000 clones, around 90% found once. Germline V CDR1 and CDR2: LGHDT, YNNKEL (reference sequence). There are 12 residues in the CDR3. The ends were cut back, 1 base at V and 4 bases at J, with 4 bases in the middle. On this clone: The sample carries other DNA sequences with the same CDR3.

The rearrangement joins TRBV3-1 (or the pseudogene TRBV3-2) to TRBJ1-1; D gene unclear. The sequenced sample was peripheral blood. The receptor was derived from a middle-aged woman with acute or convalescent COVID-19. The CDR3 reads CASSQVSTEAFF. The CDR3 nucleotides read TGTGCCAGCAGCCAAGTATCCACTGAAGCTTTCTTT.